This T cell receptor (beta chain) comes out of a study of shared clonotypes between healthy human individuals. In this sample, this clone turned up a few times. The deep-level immunoSEQ assay was used. Assay: immunoSEQ multiplex PCR; the TCRdb copy retains only in-frame clones and omits some. The table shows about 2,500,000 clones, with around nine tenths occurring only once. In germline, CDR1 is SGHDN, CDR2 FVKESK. The CDR3 is 14 amino acids. Trimming took 0 bases from V and 5 from J, leaving 10 bases between them. The TCR was taken from a man between 18 and 29 years old in good health. Sequenced material: naive CD4+ T cells sorted from blood. Noted subset: CD45RA+ positively selected. The gene calls are TRBV14 and TRBJ1-1, with a possible D match to TRBD1 (5 bases). The CDR3 reads CASSQDTSGTEAFF. The DNA for the CDR3 is TGTGCCAGCAGCCAAGACACCTCAGGGACTGAAGCTTTCTTT.